This entry describes one T cell receptor beta chain. This sample stems from a study of blood T cell repertoires in COVID-19. Germline trimming cut 5 bases from V and 6 bases from J; bases unmatched to any gene: 4. The CDR3 spans 14 residues. Germline V gives CDR1 SGHNT, CDR2 YENEEA. TCRdb's copy holds only in-frame clones and misses some; the assay was immunoSEQ multiplex PCR. Among about 68,000 clones listed, over 80% were seen once. The chain recombines TRBV11-3 with TRBJ2-3; TRBD2 aligns across 11 bases. The sequence came from a human donor in a cohort sampled during active COVID-19. Sequenced input: peripheral blood. The CDR3 bases are TGTGCCAGCAGCGCCCGACTAGCGGGGGATACGCAGTATTTT. Protein product: CASSARLAGDTQYF.